This T cell receptor beta chain was captured by sequencing in a study of technical replicates of blood from a handful of donors. Trimming stripped 2 bases from V and 4 bases from J, with 12 bases between. Germline-derived CDR1 and CDR2 are MNHEY and SVGAGI. The CDR3 extends over 15 amino acids. The protocol was immunoSEQ multiplex PCR, while the TCRdb copy is restricted to in-frame clones and leaves out a portion. The repertoire holds approximately 100,000 clones, with roughly 95% as singletons. The rearrangement links TRBV6-5 to TRBJ2-1, with a weak D call TRBD2 (5 bases). The clonotype comes from a human donor in good health. Sequencing was carried out using T cells isolated from PBMCs. CDR3: CASSYAGNLYNEQFF. The CDR3 bases are TGTGCCAGCAGTTACGCCGGGAATCTGTACAATGAGCAGTTCTTC.